This TCR beta chain was recorded in a study of T cell responses to AZD1222 COVID-19 vaccine. General study points: At baseline, seropositivity was found in only a handful of AZD1222 recipients. Reports say nearly half of spike-specific TCRs go after unmutated variant regions. Increased Spike-specific TCR breadth and depth were observed after two AZD1222 doses.

TCRdb's table, derived via immunoSEQ multiplex PCR, lists solely in-frame clones and lacks some. This sample carries 120,000 or so clones, around 82% of them seen once, and the ten largest clones take 6.2%. About this clone: Its antigen remains unidentified.

V shed 4 bases and J 0 bases; nucleotides not matched to a gene: 2. The CDR3 is made up of 15 amino acids. Germline CDR1 and CDR2: SGHDN and FVKESK. The TCR originated in an adult in good health. The J gene is TRBJ2-1, the V gene TRBV14; TRBD2 matches at 8 bases. This material consisted of peripheral blood, taken on day 0 of AZD1222 vaccination. The CDR3 nucleotides read TGTGCCAGCAGCCCGGGAGGGTACTCCTACAATGAGCAGTTCTTC. The encoded protein is CASSPGGYSYNEQFF.